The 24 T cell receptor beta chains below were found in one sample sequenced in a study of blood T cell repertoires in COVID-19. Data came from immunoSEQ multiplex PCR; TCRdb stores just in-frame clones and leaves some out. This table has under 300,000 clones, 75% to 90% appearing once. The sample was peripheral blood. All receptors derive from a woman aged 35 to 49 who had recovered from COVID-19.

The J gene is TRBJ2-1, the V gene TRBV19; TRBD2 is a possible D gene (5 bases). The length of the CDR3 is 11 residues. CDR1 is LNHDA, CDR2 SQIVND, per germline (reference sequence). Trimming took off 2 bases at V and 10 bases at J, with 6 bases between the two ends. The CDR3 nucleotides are TGTGCCAGTAGTATACCGGGGGAGCAGTTCTTC. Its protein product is CASSIPGEQFF.

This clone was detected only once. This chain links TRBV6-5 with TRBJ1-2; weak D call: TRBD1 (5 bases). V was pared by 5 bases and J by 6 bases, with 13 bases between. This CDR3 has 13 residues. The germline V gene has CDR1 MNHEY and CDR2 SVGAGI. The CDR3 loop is CASSNPGRHGYTF. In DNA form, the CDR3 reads TGTGCCAGCAGTAACCCAGGGCGTCATGGCTACACCTTC.

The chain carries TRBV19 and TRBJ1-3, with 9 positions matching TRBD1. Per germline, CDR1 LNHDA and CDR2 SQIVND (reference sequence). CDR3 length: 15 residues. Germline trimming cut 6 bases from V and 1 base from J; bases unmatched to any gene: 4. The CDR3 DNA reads TGTGCCAGTAGCCGGACAGGGGCATCTGGAAACACCATATATTTT. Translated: CASSRTGASGNTIYF.

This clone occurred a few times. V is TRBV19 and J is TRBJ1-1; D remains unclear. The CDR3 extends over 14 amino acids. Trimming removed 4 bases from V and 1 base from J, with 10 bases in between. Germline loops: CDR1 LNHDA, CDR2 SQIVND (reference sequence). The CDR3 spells CASSRSTANTEAFF. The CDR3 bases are TGTGCCAGTAGTAGGTCTACAGCGAACACTGAAGCTTTCTTT.

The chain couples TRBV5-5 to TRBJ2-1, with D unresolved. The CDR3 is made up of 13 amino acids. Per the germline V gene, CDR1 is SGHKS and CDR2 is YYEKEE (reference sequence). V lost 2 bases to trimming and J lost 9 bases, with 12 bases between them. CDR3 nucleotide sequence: TGTGCCAGCAGCTTTCTCCTGTTCGGTGAGCAGTTCTTC. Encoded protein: CASSFLLFGEQFF.

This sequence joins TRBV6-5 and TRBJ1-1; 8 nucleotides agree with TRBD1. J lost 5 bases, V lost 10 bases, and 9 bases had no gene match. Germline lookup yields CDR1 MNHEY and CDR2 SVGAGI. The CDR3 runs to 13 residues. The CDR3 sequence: CATSRDRTTEAFF. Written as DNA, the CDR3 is TGTGCCACCAGCCGGGACAGGACTACTGAAGCTTTCTTT.

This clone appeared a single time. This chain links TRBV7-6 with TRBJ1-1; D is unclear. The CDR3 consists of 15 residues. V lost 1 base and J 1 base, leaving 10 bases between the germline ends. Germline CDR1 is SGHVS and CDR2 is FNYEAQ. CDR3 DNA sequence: TGTGCCAGCAGCTTAGTCCCCCAGGAGAACACTGAAGCTTTCTTT. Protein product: CASSLVPQENTEAFF. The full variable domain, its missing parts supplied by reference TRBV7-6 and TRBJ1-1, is GAGVSQSPRYKVTKRGQDVALRCDPISGHVSLYWYRQALGQGPEFLTYFNYEAQQDKSGLPNDRFSAERPEGSISTLTIQRTEQRDSAMYRCASSLVPQENTEAFFGQGTRLTVV.

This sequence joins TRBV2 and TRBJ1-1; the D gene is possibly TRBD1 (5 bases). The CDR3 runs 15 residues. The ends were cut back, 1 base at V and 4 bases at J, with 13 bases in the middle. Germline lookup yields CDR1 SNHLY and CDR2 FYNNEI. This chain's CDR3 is CASSEVGAVATEAFF. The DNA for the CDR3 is TGTGCCAGCAGTGAAGTTGGGGCCGTCGCCACTGAAGCTTTCTTT.

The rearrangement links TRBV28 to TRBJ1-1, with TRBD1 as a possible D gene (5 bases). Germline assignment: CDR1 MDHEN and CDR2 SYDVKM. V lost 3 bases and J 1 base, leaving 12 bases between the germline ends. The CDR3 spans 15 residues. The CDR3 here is CASSFYDQGNTEAFF. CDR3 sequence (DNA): TGTGCCAGCAGTTTTTATGATCAGGGGAACACTGAAGCTTTCTTT.

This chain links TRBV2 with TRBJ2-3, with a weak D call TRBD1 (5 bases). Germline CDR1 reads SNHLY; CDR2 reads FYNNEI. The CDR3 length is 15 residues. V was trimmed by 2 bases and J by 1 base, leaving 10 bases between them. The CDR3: CASSEPGSRTDTQYF. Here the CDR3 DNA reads TGTGCCAGCAGTGAACCAGGGTCGCGCACAGATACGCAGTATTTT.

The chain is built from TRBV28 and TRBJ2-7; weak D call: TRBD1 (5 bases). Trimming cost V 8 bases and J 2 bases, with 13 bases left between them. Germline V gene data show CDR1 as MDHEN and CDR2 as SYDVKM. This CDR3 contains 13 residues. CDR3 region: CASGAVGPYEQYF. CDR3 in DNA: TGTGCCAGCGGGGCGGTGGGCCCCTACGAGCAGTACTTC.

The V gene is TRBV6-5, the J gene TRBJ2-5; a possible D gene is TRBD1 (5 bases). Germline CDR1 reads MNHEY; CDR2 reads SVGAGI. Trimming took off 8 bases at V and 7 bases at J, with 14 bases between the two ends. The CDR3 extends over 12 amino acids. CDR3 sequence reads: CASGLTRGTQYF. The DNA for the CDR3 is TGTGCCAGCGGTCTAACAAGGGGGACCCAGTACTTC.

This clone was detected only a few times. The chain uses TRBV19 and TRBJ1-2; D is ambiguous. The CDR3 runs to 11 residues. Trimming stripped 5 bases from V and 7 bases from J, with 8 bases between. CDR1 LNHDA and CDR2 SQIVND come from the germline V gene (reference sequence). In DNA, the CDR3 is TGTGCCAGTAGTCGGGGAGCTGGCTACACCTTC. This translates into CASSRGAGYTF.

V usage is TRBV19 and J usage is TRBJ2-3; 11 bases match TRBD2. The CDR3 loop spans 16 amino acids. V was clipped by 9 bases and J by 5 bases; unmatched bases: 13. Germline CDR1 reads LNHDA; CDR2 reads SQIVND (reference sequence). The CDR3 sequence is CASNPTSGVWRDTQYF. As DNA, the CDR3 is TGTGCCAGCAATCCGACTAGCGGGGTTTGGAGAGATACGCAGTATTTT.

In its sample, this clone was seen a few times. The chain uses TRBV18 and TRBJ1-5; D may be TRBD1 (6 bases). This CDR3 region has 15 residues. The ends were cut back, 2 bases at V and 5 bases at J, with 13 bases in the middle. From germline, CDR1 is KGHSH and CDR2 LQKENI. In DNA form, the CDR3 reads TGTGCCAGCTCACCAGCGGGGGCGCAGGATCAGCCCCAGCATTTT. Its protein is CASSPAGAQDQPQHF.

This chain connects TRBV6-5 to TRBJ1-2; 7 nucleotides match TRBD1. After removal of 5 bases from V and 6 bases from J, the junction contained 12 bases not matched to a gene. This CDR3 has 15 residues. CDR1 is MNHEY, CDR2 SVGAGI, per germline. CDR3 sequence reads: CASSPTGAAWDGYTF. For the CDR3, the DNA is TGTGCCAGCAGTCCCACAGGGGCCGCCTGGGATGGCTACACCTTC.

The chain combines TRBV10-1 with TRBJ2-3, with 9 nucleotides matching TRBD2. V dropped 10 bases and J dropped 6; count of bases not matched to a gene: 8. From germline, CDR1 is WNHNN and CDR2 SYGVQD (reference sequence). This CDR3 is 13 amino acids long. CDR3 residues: CATSGGPFDTQYF. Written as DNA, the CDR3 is TGCGCCACGAGCGGGGGGCCGTTTGATACGCAGTATTTT.

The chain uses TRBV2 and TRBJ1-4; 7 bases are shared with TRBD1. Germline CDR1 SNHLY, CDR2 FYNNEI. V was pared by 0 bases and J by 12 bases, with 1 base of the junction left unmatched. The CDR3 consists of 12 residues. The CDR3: CASSEAGTELFF. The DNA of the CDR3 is TGTGCCAGCAGTGAAGCTGGGACAGAACTGTTTTTT.

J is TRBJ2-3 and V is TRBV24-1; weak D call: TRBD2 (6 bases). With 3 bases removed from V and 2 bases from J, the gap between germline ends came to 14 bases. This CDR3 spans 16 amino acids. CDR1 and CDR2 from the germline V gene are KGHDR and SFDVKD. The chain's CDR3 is CATSDGQGLPTDTQYF. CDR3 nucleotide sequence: TGTGCCACCAGTGATGGGCAGGGACTGCCCACAGATACGCAGTATTTT.

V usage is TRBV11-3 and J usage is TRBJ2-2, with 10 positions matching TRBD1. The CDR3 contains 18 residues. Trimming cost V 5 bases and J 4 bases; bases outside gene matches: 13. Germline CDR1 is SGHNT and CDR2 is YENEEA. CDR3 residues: CASSPLPGQGNLTGELFF. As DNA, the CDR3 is TGTGCCAGCAGCCCACTTCCGGGACAGGGGAATCTCACCGGGGAGCTGTTTTTT.

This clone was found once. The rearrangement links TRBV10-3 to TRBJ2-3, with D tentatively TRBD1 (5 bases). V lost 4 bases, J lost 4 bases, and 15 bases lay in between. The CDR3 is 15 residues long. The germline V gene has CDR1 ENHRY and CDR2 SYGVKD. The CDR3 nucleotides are TGTGCCATCAGTGCTTCGCCAGGGTACGCAGATACGCAGTATTTT. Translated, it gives CAISASPGYADTQYF.

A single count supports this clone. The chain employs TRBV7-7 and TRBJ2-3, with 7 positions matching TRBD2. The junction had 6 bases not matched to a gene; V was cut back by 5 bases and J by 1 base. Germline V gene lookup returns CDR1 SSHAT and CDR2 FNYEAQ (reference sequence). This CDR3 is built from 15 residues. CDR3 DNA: TGTGCCAGCAGCCCTAGCGGATCAGGCACAGATACGCAGTATTTT. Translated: CASSPSGSGTDTQYF.

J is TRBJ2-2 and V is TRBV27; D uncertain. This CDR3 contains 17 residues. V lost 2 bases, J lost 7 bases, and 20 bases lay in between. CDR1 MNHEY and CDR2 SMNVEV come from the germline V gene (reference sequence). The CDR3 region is CASSLTPRRSSYGELFF. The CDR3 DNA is TGTGCCAGCAGTTTAACTCCTAGGCGATCATCGTACGGGGAGCTGTTTTTT.

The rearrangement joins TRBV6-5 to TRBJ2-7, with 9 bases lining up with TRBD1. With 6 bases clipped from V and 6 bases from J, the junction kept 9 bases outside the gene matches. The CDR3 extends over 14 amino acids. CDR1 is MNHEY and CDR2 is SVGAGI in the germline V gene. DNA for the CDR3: TGTGCCAGCAGCAGCTCCGGGACAGGGCTCGAGCAGTACTTC. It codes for CASSSSGTGLEQYF.